Listed below are T cell receptor beta chains from one sample, sequenced in a study of T cells after posttransplantation cyclophosphamide. Profiling relied on immunoSEQ multiplex PCR, and the TCRdb table lists in-frame clones only, not all of them. Among about 32,000 clones, 91% were seen once, and the ten largest hold around 0.096%. The sample comprised naive CD4+ T cells sorted from blood. These receptors came from a man aged 25-40 years in good health and a related stem cell transplant donor. Each CDR3 is given with its conserved first and last residue. D genes are given only for firm matches. The size of a clone is reported for some rows only, either as once, few or many, or as a class for expanded clones.

clone_size	v_call	j_call	d_call	cdr3_length	cdr3_aa	cdr3_nt
few	TRBV5-5	TRBJ1-1	.	14	CASSLEGLDTEAFF	TGTGCCAGCAGCTTGGAGGGGTTGGACACTGAAGCTTTCTTT
.	TRBV2	TRBJ2-2	TRBD1	12	CARGTGAGELFF	TGTGCCAGAGGGACAGGGGCCGGGGAGCTGTTTTTT
once	TRBV18	TRBJ1-5	.	15	CASSPPTGVNQPQHF	TGTGCCAGCTCACCACCGACCGGAGTAAATCAGCCCCAGCATTTT
.	TRBV7-5	TRBJ2-7	.	16	CARSLVGQPINYEQYF	TGTGCCAGAAGCTTAGTAGGACAGCCTATAAACTACGAGCAGTACTTC
.	TRBV11-2	TRBJ2-7	.	15	CASSLGFVSSYEQYF	TGTGCCAGCAGCTTAGGTTTCGTCAGCTCCTACGAGCAGTACTTC
.	TRBV5-1	TRBJ2-5	TRBD1	16	CASSPLGTGAQETQYF	TGCGCCAGCAGCCCGCTCGGGACAGGGGCCCAAGAGACCCAGTACTTC
once	TRBV28	TRBJ1-2	.	13	CASSLRQAYGYTF	TGTGCCAGCAGTTTACGACAGGCCTATGGCTACACCTTC
.	TRBV18	TRBJ1-5	.	17	CASSPTGGAAGNQPQHF	TGTGCCAGCTCACCTACGGGGGGGGCGGCCGGCAATCAGCCCCAGCATTTT
.	TRBV6-5	TRBJ2-7	TRBD1	15	CASRNFDRVPYEQYF	TGTGCCAGCAGAAATTTCGACAGGGTCCCCTACGAGCAGTACTTC
.	TRBV19	TRBJ1-1	.	15	CASSIGASSNTEAFF	TGTGCCAGTAGTATAGGAGCCTCTTCGAACACTGAAGCTTTCTTT
.	TRBV9	TRBJ2-3	.	13	CASSTGSTDTQYF	TGTGCCAGCAGCACAGGTAGCACAGATACGCAGTATTTT
.	TRBV4-1	TRBJ1-4	TRBD1	19	CASSQEAGTGAATNEKLFF	TGCGCCAGCAGCCAAGAAGCGGGTACAGGGGCTGCAACTAATGAAAAACTGTTTTTT
.	TRBV25-1	TRBJ1-2	TRBD1	13	CASRRTGGYGYTF	TGTGCCAGCAGGAGGACAGGTGGCTATGGCTACACCTTC
once	TRBV6-1	TRBJ2-2	TRBD1	14	CASSGGQETGELFF	TGTGCCAGCAGTGGAGGACAGGAAACCGGGGAGCTGTTTTTT
once	TRBV29-1	TRBJ2-7	TRBD1	13	CSVDGQGDNEQYF	TGCAGCGTTGATGGCCAGGGGGATAACGAGCAGTACTTC
once	TRBV7-2	TRBJ2-7	.	13	CASSPRSSYEQYF	TGTGCCAGCAGTCCGAGGAGCTCCTACGAGCAGTACTTC
.	TRBV19	TRBJ1-3	TRBD1	14	CASRDTGDSNTIYF	TGTGCCAGTAGAGATACAGGGGACTCAAACACCATATATTTT
.	TRBV5-4	TRBJ2-1	TRBD2	15	CASSFGLAEVDEQFF	TGTGCCAGCAGCTTCGGACTAGCTGAAGTAGATGAGCAGTTCTTC
.	TRBV29-1	TRBJ1-2	.	12	CSVGGGDYGYTF	TGCAGCGTTGGAGGGGGAGACTATGGCTACACCTTC
.	TRBV11-3	TRBJ2-1	TRBD2	17	CASSRTSGGLLNNEQFF	TGTGCCAGCAGCCGGACTAGCGGGGGCCTACTAAACAATGAGCAGTTCTTC
few	TRBV19	TRBJ1-3	TRBD1	15	CASSRTGDSGNTIYF	TGTGCCAGTAGTAGGACAGGAGACTCTGGAAACACCATATATTTT
.	TRBV7-2	TRBJ2-1	TRBD1	19	CASSPPGQVPPTWYNEQFF	TGTGCCAGCAGCCCACCGGGACAGGTCCCACCGACGTGGTACAATGAGCAGTTCTTC
.	TRBV6-5	TRBJ1-2	TRBD1	14	CASSNRGVGHGYTF	TGTGCCAGCAGTAACAGGGGGGTAGGGCATGGCTACACCTTC
once	TRBV7-2	TRBJ1-2	.	13	CASSNRAVYGYTF	TGTGCCAGCAGCAACAGGGCCGTCTATGGCTACACCTTC
.	TRBV6-5	TRBJ2-1	TRBD1	13	CASSGGSYNEQFF	TGTGCCTCTTCAGGGGGCTCCTACAATGAGCAGTTCTTC
once	TRBV5-4	TRBJ1-2	.	15	CASSLTGNLGYGYTF	TGTGCCAGCAGCTTGACAGGGAATCTAGGCTATGGCTACACCTTC
.	TRBV13	TRBJ2-7	TRBD1	15	CASSLAGDSSYEQYF	TGTGCCAGCAGCTTAGCCGGGGACAGTTCCTACGAGCAGTACTTC
.	TRBV5-4	TRBJ2-5	.	15	CASSLVPGRGETQYF	TGTGCCAGCAGCCTAGTTCCGGGTCGGGGAGAGACCCAGTACTTC
.	TRBV9	TRBJ1-6	TRBD1	16	CASSAGTGGLNSPLHF	TGTGCCAGCAGCGCCGGGACAGGCGGCCTTAATTCACCCCTCCACTTT
.	TRBV15	TRBJ1-4	.	17	CATQGQPGYATNEKLFF	TGTGCCACCCAGGGCCAACCAGGCTATGCAACTAATGAAAAACTGTTTTTT
once	TRBV5-1	TRBJ1-5	TRBD1	14	CASKAGTGDQPQHF	TGCGCCAGCAAGGCCGGGACAGGGGATCAGCCCCAGCATTTT
once	TRBV6-5	TRBJ2-7	TRBD2	15	CASSSGLAGPYEQYF	TGTGCCAGCAGTTCCGGACTAGCGGGCCCCTACGAGCAGTACTTC
.	TRBV5-6	TRBJ2-6	.	19	CASSLPLSGRGSGANVLTF	TGTGCCAGCAGCTTGCCACTGTCAGGGCGGGGCTCTGGGGCCAACGTCCTGACTTTC
.	TRBV7-2	TRBJ2-7	TRBD2	16	CASSLLSRAGSYEQYF	TGTGCCAGCAGCTTATTGTCCCGAGCGGGGTCCTACGAGCAGTACTTC
.	TRBV27	TRBJ1-6	.	13	CASSFPGFSPLHF	TGTGCCAGCAGTTTCCCAGGGTTTTCCCCCCTCCACTTT
.	TRBV5-1	TRBJ2-7	TRBD1	13	CASNPGQGAEQYF	TGCGCCAGCAATCCGGGACAGGGGGCCGAGCAGTACTTC
once	TRBV4-1	TRBJ1-3	.	17	CASSQGMAVSSGNTIYF	TGCGCCAGCAGCCAAGGAATGGCGGTGAGCTCTGGAAACACCATATATTTT
.	TRBV5-1	TRBJ2-1	TRBD1	18	CASSPHLKRGQAYNEQFF	TGCGCCAGCAGCCCTCATCTTAAGAGGGGGCAAGCCTACAATGAGCAGTTCTTC
.	TRBV7-3	TRBJ1-2	TRBD1	13	CASSQGQGAGYTF	TGTGCCAGCAGCCAGGGACAGGGGGCGGGCTACACCTTC
.	TRBV9	TRBJ1-1	.	13	CASSETGNTEAFF	TGTGCCAGCAGCGAGACAGGGAACACTGAAGCTTTCTTT
.	TRBV19	TRBJ1-5	.	13	CASSDTGNQPQHF	TGTGCCAGTAGTGACACGGGAAATCAGCCCCAGCATTTT
.	TRBV7-2	TRBJ1-2	TRBD1	17	CASSLERLTGSNYGYTF	TGTGCCAGCAGCTTAGAGCGGCTGACAGGGAGTAACTATGGCTACACCTTC
.	TRBV5-1	TRBJ1-6	TRBD1	15	CASSPIQGANSPLHF	TGCGCCAGCAGCCCGATACAGGGGGCCAATTCACCCCTCCACTTT
.	TRBV4-1	TRBJ2-2	TRBD1	16	CASSQQGATNTGELFF	TGCGCCAGCAGCCAACAGGGGGCGACTAACACCGGGGAGCTGTTTTTT
.	TRBV6-5	TRBJ2-2	TRBD2	15	CASRSTRGGPGELFF	TGTGCCAGCAGATCAACCCGGGGGGGCCCCGGGGAGCTGTTTTTT
.	TRBV15	TRBJ1-1	.	14	CATSTRGGIGKAFF	TGTGCCACCAGCACTCGAGGAGGGATAGGGAAGGCTTTCTTT
.	TRBV4-3	TRBJ1-5	TRBD1	15	CASSYGQGAGQPQHF	TGCGCCAGCAGCTACGGACAGGGGGCTGGACAGCCCCAGCATTTT